The TCR beta chain described here comes from a study of cytotoxic CD8 clonotypes in ibrutinib-treated CLL. Study-wide results and limits: Sustained-remission and progressing patients had unequal sampling times.

Regarding this clone: The antigen is unknown.

CDR3 length: 13 amino acids. Germline V CDR1 and CDR2: MNHEY, SVGAGI. V was cut by 4 bases and J by 6 bases, with 10 bases left in between. Assay used: immunoSEQ multiplex PCR; TCRdb lists only in-frame clones, some missing. The sample shows over 100,000 clones, approximately 58% of them seen only once. The V call is TRBV6-5, the J call TRBJ1-3; D gene uncertain. The clonotype comes from a human donor with chronic lymphocytic leukemia. The input for sequencing was PBMCs, taken after 24 months of ibrutinib treatment. The chain's CDR3 is CASSFGLLNTIYF. The CDR3 nucleotides read TGTGCCAGCAGTTTCGGGCTCCTAAACACCATATATTTT.